Following are 27 T cell receptor beta chains from one sample sequenced in a study of T cells in Graves' hyperthyroidism and ophthalmopathy. TCR beta CDR3 sequences were amplified from RNA transcripts. The TCR CDR3 first-round RT-PCR relied on the HTBI primer set. TCRdb analysed the multiplex PCR reads with MiXCR anew, one entry per CDR3 protein. The table records 350,000 or so distinct CDR3 sequences, around 18% of them present only once. Sequencing used blood. Source of these receptors: a woman aged 35 to 49 with Graves' ophthalmopathy.

In this sample, this clonotype turned up a few times. V and J are TRBV13 and TRBJ2-2; 7 bases agree with TRBD2. CDR3 length: 13 amino acids. Germline CDR1 and CDR2: PRHDT and FYEKMQ (reference sequence). The trim removed 8 bases at V and 5 bases at J, leaving 5 bases unmatched. The chain's CDR3 is CASVGRETGELFF. CDR3 nucleotide sequence: TGTGCCAGCGTCGGGCGGGAGACCGGGGAGCTGTTTTTT.

This clonotype has more than one count but fewer than ten. V is TRBV4-1 and J is TRBJ2-2, with a tentative D call TRBD1 (7 bases). This CDR3 region has 14 residues. Germline CDR1 reads MGHRA; CDR2 reads YSYEKL. The V gene lost 6 bases and the J gene lost 7 bases, with 15 bases spanning the gap. CDR3: CASRVPGGNGELFF. CDR3 bases: TGCGCCAGCAGGGTACCAGGGGGGAACGGGGAGCTGTTTTTT.

This clonotype was found many times. V gene TRBV20-1 combines with J gene TRBJ1-2; D perhaps matches TRBD1 (6 bases). Germline V gene data show CDR1 as DFQATT and CDR2 as SNEGSKA (reference sequence). The CDR3 is 12 amino acids. Trimming took off 8 bases at V and 3 bases at J, with 13 bases between the two ends. The CDR3 is CSPRGGDYGYTF. CDR3 DNA sequence: TGCAGTCCTCGAGGGGGGGACTATGGCTACACCTTC.

This clonotype was seen at least ten times. The rearrangement joins TRBV5-1 to TRBJ1-1; perhaps TRBD1 as D (5 bases). Germline CDR1 SGHRS, CDR2 YFSETQ. This CDR3 is built from 14 residues. Trimming took off 6 bases at V and 1 base at J, with 13 bases between the two ends. CDR3 DNA sequence: TGCGCCAGCACCCCAGTCCAGGGGAACACTGAAGCTTTCTTT. This encodes CASTPVQGNTEAFF.

The sample holds many counts of this clonotype. The chain has TRBV27 and TRBJ2-1, with no clear D. V lost 5 bases and J 8 bases, leaving 10 bases between the germline ends. CDR3 size: 12 residues. From germline, CDR1 is MNHEY and CDR2 SMNVEV (reference sequence). In nucleotides, the CDR3 is TGTGCCAGCAGTACCTTGGACGATGAGCAGTTCTTC. Encoded protein: CASSTLDDEQFF.

This clonotype was recorded many times. The rearrangement joins TRBV28 to TRBJ1-5; 8 nucleotides match TRBD1. Germline V CDR1 and CDR2: MDHEN, SYDVKM. After removal of 2 bases from V and 5 bases from J, the junction contained 2 bases not matched to a gene. CDR3 size: 14 residues. The CDR3 protein is CASSLRTGYQPQHF. The CDR3 region has the DNA TGTGCCAGCAGTTTAAGGACAGGGTATCAGCCCCAGCATTTT.

The count of this clonotype is one. A much larger clone sits a single nucleotide away, making a read error possible. This rearrangement joins TRBV28 to TRBJ2-7; the D call may be TRBD1 or TRBD2 (5 bases each). This CDR3 is built from 18 residues. In germline, CDR1 is MDHEN, CDR2 SYDVKM. With 3 bases removed from V and 0 bases from J, the gap between germline ends came to 21 bases. The CDR3 DNA follows: TGTGCCAGCAGTTTCGTGCTAGATATAGGGACGTTCTCCTACGAGCAGTACTTC. Residues: CASSFVLDIGTFSYEQYF. The whole variable domain, remainder taken from reference TRBV28 and TRBJ2-7, is DVKVTQSSRYLVKRTGEKVFLECVQDMDHENMFWYRQDPGLGLRLIYFSYDVKMKEKGDIPEGYSVSREKKERFSLILESASTNQTSMYLCASSFVLDIGTFSYEQYFGPGTRLTVT.

At least ten counts were recorded for this clonotype. Possible read error: a much larger clone is one base away. The chain joins TRBV12-3 or TRBV12-4 to TRBJ1-1; D is possibly TRBD1 (6 bases). The CDR3 contains 11 residues. In DNA form, the CDR3 reads TGTGCCAGCAGTTTTACAGGGATAGCTTCCTTT. It specifies CASSFTGIASF.

This clonotype was recorded many times. The chain links TRBV28 to TRBJ2-2, with unresolved D. The CDR3 loop spans 13 amino acids. Germline V gene data show CDR1 as MDHEN and CDR2 as SYDVKM. Trimming cost V 7 bases and J 6 bases, with 12 bases left between them. The CDR3 DNA reads TGTGCCAGCACCCTATCGGCTCCCGGGGAGCTGTTTTTT. It yields the protein CASTLSAPGELFF.

The table lists this clonotype with many counts. This CDR3 is CAIRGLDRGYGYTF. CDR3 coding DNA: TGTGCCATCAGGGGATTGGACAGGGGCTATGGCTACACCTTC. The chain carries TRBV10-3 and TRBJ1-2, with 9 nucleotides matching TRBD1. CDR1 ENHRY and CDR2 SYGVKD come from the germline V gene. V gave up 6 bases and J gave up 4 bases; unmatched junction bases: 6. This CDR3 has 14 residues.

This clonotype was picked up many times. The rearrangement joins TRBV11-1 to TRBJ2-5, with 11 nucleotides matching TRBD2. The germline V gene encodes CDR1 SGHAT and CDR2 FQDESV (reference sequence). The CDR3 runs 16 residues. The ends lost 4 bases at V and 3 bases at J; junction bases unmatched: 7. CDR3 in amino acids: CASSSTGTSGEETQYF. DNA of the CDR3: TGTGCCAGCAGCTCCACGGGGACTAGCGGCGAAGAGACCCAGTACTTC. Complete variable domain (other parts from reference TRBV11-1 and TRBJ2-5): EAEVAQSPRYKITEKSQAVAFWCDPISGHATLYWYRQILGQGPELLVQFQDESVVDDSQLPKDRFSAERLKGVDSTLKIQPAELGDSAMYLCASSSTGTSGEETQYFGPGTRLLVL.

This clonotype showed up many times. In DNA, the CDR3 is TGCAGTGCTAGAGATCATTCTAACAGGGGGAACTCCTACGAGCAGTACTTC. Translated: CSARDHSNRGNSYEQYF. The V and J genes are TRBV20-1 and TRBJ2-7; 8 positions match TRBD1. Germline CDR1 is DFQATT and CDR2 is SNEGSKA (reference sequence). V was clipped by 0 bases and J by 0 bases; unmatched bases: 10. The length of the CDR3 is 17 residues.

This clonotype was picked up many times. CDR3 sequence: CASSSRSSAWGNTGELFF. CDR3 sequence (DNA): TGCGCCAGCAGCTCGCGGTCTAGCGCTTGGGGAAACACCGGGGAGCTGTTTTTT. This sequence joins TRBV5-1 and TRBJ2-2; D is possibly TRBD2 (6 bases). Germline CDR1 is SGHRS and CDR2 is YFSETQ. This CDR3 spans 18 amino acids. Between the trimmed V and J ends, which lost 3 bases and 2 bases, there was a span of 20 bases.

There are a few counts of this clonotype. The gene calls are TRBV5-1 and TRBJ2-5, with a possible D match to TRBD1 (5 bases). Trimming left V 2 bases short and J 5 bases short, with 13 bases between. CDR3 length: 14 amino acids. CDR1 is SGHRS, CDR2 YFSETQ, per germline. The CDR3 nucleotides read TGCGCCAGCAGCTTTCGACAGATGATGGAGACCCAGTACTTC. It is translated as CASSFRQMMETQYF. Full variable domain (missing parts from reference TRBV5-1 and TRBJ2-5): KAGVTQTPRYLIKTRGQQVTLSCSPISGHRSVSWYQQTPGQGLQFLFEYFSETQRNKGNFPGRFSGRQFSNSRSEMNVSTLELGDSALYLCASSFRQMMETQYFGPGTRLLVL.

In its sample, this clonotype was seen many times. The V gene is TRBV20-1, the J gene TRBJ1-5; D gene uncertain. This CDR3 is built from 16 residues. The V gene's germline CDR1 is DFQATT and CDR2 SNEGSKA (reference sequence). Between the trimmed V and J ends, which lost 0 bases and 0 bases, there was a span of 12 bases. CDR3 amino acids: CSAREFLKYSNQPQHF. In DNA, the CDR3 is TGCAGTGCTAGAGAGTTCCTGAAATATAGCAATCAGCCCCAGCATTTT.

In regard to this clonotype: One end of the junction varies from germline; a read error may be responsible. The CDR3 spells CASSYYPGTDYSNQPQPF. Here the CDR3 DNA reads TGTGCCAGCAGTTATTATCCCGGGACAGATTATAGCAATCAGCCCCAGCCTTTT. The rearrangement uses TRBV6-2 or TRBV6-3 and TRBJ1-5; 7 bases fit TRBD1. The germline CDR1 and CDR2 sequences are MNHEY and SVGEGT. The CDR3 loop spans 18 amino acids.

In its sample, this clonotype was seen many times. CDR3 amino acids: CASSPNREGKAFF. The CDR3 bases are TGTGCCAGCAGCCCAAATAGGGAAGGGAAAGCTTTCTTT. This rearrangement joins TRBV7-8 to TRBJ1-1; D uncertain. Between the trimmed V and J ends, which lost 5 bases and 9 bases, there was a span of 16 bases. The CDR3 sequence is 13 residues long. Germline V gene data show CDR1 as SGHVS and CDR2 as FQNEAQ.

This clonotype appeared many times. The chain uses TRBV27 and TRBJ1-1; TRBD1 matches at 8 bases. The CDR3 extends over 15 amino acids. Germline CDR1 and CDR2: MNHEY and SMNVEV (reference sequence). With V trimmed by 5 bases and J by 7 bases, 12 bases remained unmatched. The CDR3 region is CASSGWSRTGSEAFF. For the CDR3, the DNA is TGTGCCAGCAGTGGGTGGTCTAGGACAGGGAGTGAAGCTTTCTTT.

This clonotype came up many times. The chain combines TRBV5-6 with TRBJ2-2; unclear D gene. The germline V and J ends were trimmed by 0 bases and 8 bases, with 11 bases remaining between them. CDR3 length: 14 residues. The germline CDR1 and CDR2 sequences are SGHDT and YYEEEE. The CDR3 coding sequence is TGTGCCAGCAGCTTGGCCACCGTTTCGGGGGAGCTGTTTTTT. This encodes CASSLATVSGELFF.

V and J are TRBV5-6 and TRBJ1-2; 12 bases fit TRBD1. This CDR3 spans 16 amino acids. Germline CDR1 SGHDT, CDR2 YYEEEE. Germline trimming cut 2 bases from V and 3 bases from J; bases unmatched to any gene: 5. The CDR3 nucleotides are TGTGCCAGCAGCTTCCCCGGGACAGGGGGCCACTATGGCTACACCTTC. It yields the protein CASSFPGTGGHYGYTF. Variable domain in full (rest from reference TRBV5-6 and TRBJ1-2): DAGVTQSPTHLIKTRGQQVTLRCSPKSGHDTVSWYQQALGQGPQFIFQYYEEEERQRGNFPDRFSGHQFPNYSSELNVNALLLGDSALYLCASSFPGTGGHYGYTFGSGTRLTVV.

This clonotype showed up many times. The genes are TRBV28 and TRBJ1-1, with 8 positions matching TRBD1. With 4 bases clipped from V and 0 bases from J, the junction kept 4 bases outside the gene matches. Germline CDR1 reads MDHEN; CDR2 reads SYDVKM. The CDR3 has 15 amino acids. CDR3 coding DNA: TGTGCCAGCAGTTACACGGACAGGGTGAACACTGAAGCTTTCTTT. It is translated as CASSYTDRVNTEAFF.

Many counts were recorded for this clonotype. The V and J genes are TRBV5-1 and TRBJ1-1; D is undetermined. The CDR3 has 15 residues. CDR1 is SGHRS and CDR2 is YFSETQ in the germline V gene. V gave up 2 bases and J gave up 5 bases, with 16 bases separating them. The CDR3 DNA follows: TGCGCCAGCAGCTTACAAACAAGAGTGGGTACTGAAGCTTTCTTT. Amino acids: CASSLQTRVGTEAFF.

This clonotype was observed at least ten times. This chain connects TRBV27 to TRBJ1-2; 8 bases line up with TRBD1. This CDR3 has 15 residues. CDR1 and CDR2 from the germline V gene are MNHEY and SMNVEV (reference sequence). V gave up 5 bases and J gave up 8 bases; unmatched junction bases: 13. CDR3 loop: CASSAQGASGGGYTF. CDR3 coding DNA: TGTGCCAGCAGTGCTCAGGGGGCTAGTGGTGGAGGCTACACCTTC.

This clonotype occurred many times. The CDR3 DNA is TGCAGTGCTAGCGCACTAGCGGGAGACGAGCAGTACTTC. Translating gives CSASALAGDEQYF. This rearrangement joins TRBV20-1 to TRBJ2-7; 11 bases fit TRBD2. Germline V gene sequence: CDR1 DFQATT, CDR2 SNEGSKA (reference sequence). CDR3 length equals 13 residues. Trimming removed 3 bases from V and 5 bases from J; junction bases left unmatched: 3.

This clonotype was recorded many times. This chain connects TRBV7-2 to TRBJ2-2; 12 bases match TRBD2. CDR1 is SGHTA, CDR2 FQGNSA, per germline. The CDR3 runs to 20 residues. J lost 0 bases, V lost 5 bases, and 13 bases had no gene match. DNA for the CDR3: TGTGCCAGCAGCGTTCCGGGACTAGCGGGCCGAGGATCGAACACCGGGGAGCTGTTTTTT. Translating it yields CASSVPGLAGRGSNTGELFF.

This clonotype occurred a few times. V is TRBV6-1 and J is TRBJ2-7; 10 bases match TRBD2. The CDR3 sequence is 16 residues long. With 6 bases clipped from V and 1 base from J, the junction kept 9 bases outside the gene matches. Germline V gene data show CDR1 as MNHNS and CDR2 as SASEGT. CDR3 loop: CASRGAGGLASYEQYF. CDR3 sequence (DNA): TGTGCCAGCAGGGGAGCGGGAGGGCTCGCGTCCTACGAGCAGTACTTC.

This clonotype was recorded at least ten times. The V call is TRBV28, the J call TRBJ2-7; TRBD2 matches at 8 bases. Looked up from germline, CDR1 is MDHEN and CDR2 is SYDVKM. The CDR3 is made up of 16 amino acids. The V and J ends lost 2 bases and 5 bases, in that order; junction bases with no gene match: 11. CDR3 sequence reads: CASSLGTGRAYNEQYF. The CDR3 DNA is TGTGCCAGCAGTTTAGGGACCGGGAGGGCCTACAACGAGCAGTACTTC.